This TCR beta chain stems from a study of Graves' ophthalmopathy and Graves' hyperthyroidism. Scientists amplified the TCR beta CDR3 regions from RNA transcripts. HTBI-primed first-round RT-PCR preceded second-round multiplex PCR. TCRdb redid the calling of the multiplex PCR reads with MiXCR, one entry per CDR3 protein. Of 1 million to 1.3 million distinct CDR3 sequences detected, about 35% appear once; the ten largest clones hold around 10%. The CDR3 consists of 16 residues. The germline CDR1 and CDR2 sequences are KGHDR and SFDVKD. Losses at the gene ends were 4 bases for V and 7 bases for J; bases not matched to a gene: 14.

The V gene is TRBV24-1, the J gene TRBJ2-5; TRBD2 agrees at 7 bases. The TCR was taken from an adult man with Graves' hyperthyroidism. Sequencing was done on a sample of peripheral blood or thyroid tissue (not recorded which). The CDR3, as DNA: TGTGCCACCAGTGAAAAAGGGTCTGGCGGGAGCACGACCCAGTACTTC. It codes for CATSEKGSGGSTTQYF.